This TCR beta chain was captured in a study of T cells in Graves' hyperthyroidism and ophthalmopathy. On this clonotype itself: This may stem from a read error, because a much larger clone lies one nucleotide away.

There were TCR beta CDR3 regions amplified from RNA transcripts. With the HTBI primer set, the TCR CDR3 went through a first round of RT-PCR. TCRdb re-called the multiplex PCR reads with MiXCR, one entry per CDR3 protein. The sample lists a few hundred thousand distinct CDR3 sequences; 15% to 20% were seen once. It was considered stable Graves' hyperthyroidism when ophthalmopathy did not progress within 18 months. Recently diagnosed hyperthyroidism of less than 2 months' duration affected patients aged 18 to 65. Germline assignment: CDR1 SGHRS and CDR2 YFSETQ. Trimming at V came to 4 bases and at J to 3 bases, leaving 6 bases not matched to a gene. The CDR3 totals 14 residues.

The sample taken for sequencing was blood. This clonotype originated in a woman younger than 35 with Graves' hyperthyroidism. This chain uses TRBV5-1 with TRBJ2-7, with 8 bases aligning to TRBD1. CDR3 DNA: TGCGCCAGCAGCCAGACAGGGGCAAACTACGAGCAGTACTTC. This codes for CASSQTGANYEQYF. Full variable domain (rest looked up from reference TRBV5-1 and TRBJ2-7): KAGVTQTPRYLIKTRGQQVTLSCSPISGHRSVSWYQQTPGQGLQFLFEYFSETQRNKGNFPGRFSGRQFSNSRSEMNVSTLELGDSALYLCASSQTGANYEQYFGPGTRLTVT.